The T cell receptor (beta chain) described here comes from a study of T-cell memory formation after mild COVID-19. Study in general: In these data, TCR clusters were largely donor specific.

A word on this clonotype: The antigen is undetermined.

This CDR3 is built from 17 residues. V trimming: 4 bases; J trimming: 2 bases; junction bases outside the gene matches: 12. The V gene's germline CDR1 is LNHDA and CDR2 SQIVND (reference sequence). TCRdb re-called the 5' RACE reads with MiXCR, one entry per CDR3 protein. The sample consists of 130,000 to 150,000 distinct CDR3 sequences, 6% to 6.5% of them appearing once. Study-level results: Of the contracting clones, CD4+ ones lay mainly in CM and EM, and CD8+ ones in EMRA.

Specimen: PBMCs or a T cell subset sorted from them (not recorded which). The gene calls are TRBV19 and TRBJ1-2, with 8 bases matching TRBD1. The clonotype comes from an adult woman who had mild COVID-19 (a few samples of this study predate the infection). Cell type and time point are not known. CDR3 nucleotide sequence: TGTGCCAGTAGTACGACCGGGACAGGACTCATCAACTATGGCTACACCTTC. This gives the protein CASSTTGTGLINYGYTF.